These 28 T cell receptor beta chains originate from one sample sequenced in a study of beta chain features in type 1 diabetes. Of the isolated RNA, all was reverse transcribed, and so the sequenced material was expressed TCRB transcripts. Libraries were prepared by immunoSEQ multiplex PCR; TCRdb keeps only in-frame clonotypes and omits some of them. This sample has about 180,000 clones, with around 13% found just once. Sequences were obtained from central memory CD4+ T cells from blood. The receptors shown here come from a woman between 18 and 29 years old in good health.

The V gene is TRBV7-9, the J gene TRBJ1-2; a possible D gene is TRBD1 (5 bases). The V and J ends lost 5 bases and 4 bases respectively, with 11 bases between them. The CDR3 runs to 13 residues. Germline V lookup: CDR1 SEHNR, CDR2 FQNEAQ (reference sequence). In DNA, the CDR3 is TGTGCCAGCAGCACTGGGGCCGGCTATGGCTACACCTTC. It encodes CASSTGAGYGYTF.

The chain recombines TRBV5-1 with TRBJ2-3; D is unclear. The germline V and J ends were trimmed by 0 bases and 0 bases, with 11 bases remaining between them. Germline CDR1 reads SGHRS; CDR2 reads YFSETQ. The CDR3 length is 16 residues. The CDR3 DNA reads TGCGCCAGCAGCTTGGGTTCGCGGTTCAGCACAGATACGCAGTATTTT. This encodes CASSLGSRFSTDTQYF.

The CDR3 loop is CSVEFRAGARYEQYF. CDR3 DNA: TGCAGCGTTGAGTTCCGCGCGGGAGCGCGATACGAGCAGTACTTC. V gene TRBV29-1 combines with J gene TRBJ2-7; 7 bases align to TRBD2. The CDR3 spans 15 residues. J lost 4 bases, V lost 3 bases, and 12 bases had no gene match. Germline V lookup: CDR1 SQVTM, CDR2 ANQGSEA.

The chain has TRBV7-2 and TRBJ2-7, with TRBD1 matching over 7 bases. The CDR3 spans 16 residues. V lost 6 bases, J lost 6 bases, and 17 bases stayed unmatched. Germline CDR1 and CDR2: SGHTA and FQGNSA. Here the CDR3 reads CASRPNPTGYASEQYF. The CDR3, as DNA: TGTGCCAGCAGACCCAACCCGACAGGGTACGCGAGCGAGCAGTACTTC.

The chain recombines TRBV5-4 with TRBJ1-1; no clear D. Germline CDR1 reads SGHNT; CDR2 reads YYREEE (reference sequence). This CDR3 has 15 amino acids. Trimming stripped 0 bases from V and 2 bases from J, with 11 bases between. CDR3: CASSLDWADNTEAFF. In DNA, the CDR3 is TGTGCCAGCAGCTTGGATTGGGCCGATAACACTGAAGCTTTCTTT.

This clone was observed a handful of times. The chain links TRBV18 to TRBJ1-1; 10 nucleotides match TRBD1. Trimming removed 0 bases from V and 3 bases from J; junction bases left unmatched: 7. Germline CDR1 and CDR2: KGHSH and LQKENI. This CDR3 spans 17 amino acids. DNA of the CDR3: TGTGCCAGCTCACCACCGTCGGTGGGACAGGGGCACACTGAAGCTTTCTTT. It codes for CASSPPSVGQGHTEAFF.

This CDR3 reads CAWREPGRGGEQYF. CDR3 nucleotides: TGTGCCTGGAGGGAACCGGGGAGAGGGGGCGAGCAGTACTTC. The V and J genes are TRBV30 and TRBJ2-7; tentatively, D is TRBD1 (6 bases). Germline V gives CDR1 GTSNPN, CDR2 SVGIG (reference sequence). The CDR3 spans 14 residues. Trimming removed 3 bases at V and 6 bases at J, with 18 bases between.

V is TRBV30 and J is TRBJ2-6, with 7 bases that match TRBD1. CDR3 length: 16 residues. J lost 4 bases, V lost 5 bases, and 11 bases had no gene match. Germline V lookup: CDR1 GTSNPN, CDR2 SVGIG (reference sequence). For the CDR3, the DNA is TGTGCCTGGGCCGGGACAGCAATGAGGGGGGCCAACGTCCTGACTTTC. It encodes CAWAGTAMRGANVLTF.

This clone showed up just a few times. The V call is TRBV10-3, the J call TRBJ2-7; 8 bases fit TRBD1. J gave up 0 bases and V 5 bases, and 3 bases lay outside the gene matches. Germline values: CDR1 ENHRY, CDR2 SYGVKD. The CDR3 runs 14 residues. This CDR3 reads CAISNTGGSYEQYF. CDR3 DNA: TGTGCCATCAGTAATACAGGGGGCTCCTACGAGCAGTACTTC.

This clone appeared a few times. V usage is TRBV5-6 and J usage is TRBJ2-1, with 9 nucleotides matching TRBD2. Looked up from germline, CDR1 is SGHDT and CDR2 is YYEEEE. This CDR3 has 15 residues. J lost 6 bases, V lost 4 bases, and 8 bases had no gene match. CDR3 DNA: TGTGCCAGCAGCCCCCTAGCGGGAAAGATCAATGAGCAGTTCTTC. Amino acid sequence: CASSPLAGKINEQFF.

In its sample, this clone was seen a few times. The chain combines TRBV28 with TRBJ2-1, with TRBD2 identical over 10 bases. V trimming: 7 bases; J trimming: 2 bases; junction bases outside the gene matches: 11. CDR3 size: 17 residues. Germline V CDR1 and CDR2: MDHEN, SYDVKM. The CDR3 DNA is TGTGCCAGCACCCCAAGCGGGGGGGACCTTACCTACAATGAGCAGTTCTTC. Its translation: CASTPSGGDLTYNEQFF.

This chain uses TRBV5-1 with TRBJ1-1; D ambiguous. The CDR3 is 15 amino acids. V was trimmed by 0 bases and J by 6 bases, leaving 15 bases between them. Looked up from germline, CDR1 is SGHRS and CDR2 is YFSETQ. Here the CDR3 DNA reads TGCGCCAGCAGCTTGGCCCCTAATAGTCAATCTGAAGCTTTCTTT. Residues: CASSLAPNSQSEAFF.

V is TRBV28 and J is TRBJ2-5; D unclear. V was pared by 4 bases and J by 5 bases, with 8 bases between. Germline V gene data show CDR1 as MDHEN and CDR2 as SYDVKM. The CDR3 has 12 residues. CDR3 sequence: CASSWSTETQYF. The DNA of the CDR3 is TGTGCCAGCAGTTGGAGCACCGAGACCCAGTACTTC.

This clone was picked up one time. The V call is TRBV2, the J call TRBJ2-7, with 8 bases that match TRBD1. From germline, CDR1 is SNHLY and CDR2 FYNNEI. The CDR3 runs 15 residues. The trim removed 8 bases at V and 2 bases at J, leaving 11 bases unmatched. This CDR3 reads CASDRGTGGAYEQYF. For the CDR3, the DNA is TGTGCCAGCGACAGAGGGACAGGAGGAGCCTACGAGCAGTACTTC. The full variable domain, with the rest looked up from reference TRBV2 and TRBJ2-7, is EPEVTQTPSHQVTQMGQEVILRCVPISNHLYFYWYRQILGQKVEFLVSFYNNEISEKSEIFDDQFSVERPDGSNFTLKIRSTKLEDSAMYFCASDRGTGGAYEQYFGPGTRLTVT.

The genes are TRBV4-1 and TRBJ2-2, with 8 bases matching TRBD2. Germline V CDR1 and CDR2: MGHRA, YSYEKL. This CDR3 has 15 amino acids. J was trimmed by 1 base and V by 3 bases; bases with no gene match: 1. The CDR3 spells CASSHGRGNTGELFF. The CDR3 coding sequence is TGCGCCAGCAGCCACGGGAGGGGGAACACCGGGGAGCTGTTTTTT.

J is TRBJ1-5 and V is TRBV18; 8 bases map to TRBD1. The CDR3 consists of 15 residues. Per the germline V gene, CDR1 is KGHSH and CDR2 is LQKENI. V was pared by 3 bases and J by 7 bases, with 8 bases of the junction left unmatched. The CDR3 sequence is CASSPYGDRGQPQHF. CDR3 bases: TGTGCCAGCTCACCCTACGGCGACAGGGGCCAGCCCCAGCATTTT.

A few counts support this clone. The chain joins TRBV19 to TRBJ1-1, with 9 bases aligning to TRBD1. With V trimmed by 4 bases and J by 7 bases, 13 bases remained unmatched. CDR1 LNHDA and CDR2 SQIVND come from the germline V gene (reference sequence). CDR3 length: 16 amino acids. CDR3 nucleotides: TGTGCCAGTAGTACCTCGAAAACAGGGGGCGTTGGTGAAGCTTTCTTT. It encodes CASSTSKTGGVGEAFF.

The rearrangement joins TRBV29-1 to TRBJ2-3; 7 bases align to TRBD1. V lost 2 bases and J lost 3; bases outside the gene matches: 5. CDR3 length: 14 residues. CDR1 and CDR2 from the germline V gene are SQVTM and ANQGSEA. The chain's CDR3 is CSVETRQGTDTQYF. Here the CDR3 DNA reads TGCAGCGTTGAAACGCGACAGGGAACAGATACGCAGTATTTT.

The rearrangement links TRBV5-1 to TRBJ1-1, with TRBD1 identical over 9 bases. Per the germline V gene, CDR1 is SGHRS and CDR2 is YFSETQ. V trimming: 0 bases; J trimming: 5 bases; junction bases outside the gene matches: 5. The CDR3 consists of 15 residues. CDR3 in amino acids: CASSLAPDRGTEAFF. Here the CDR3 DNA reads TGCGCCAGCAGCTTGGCCCCGGACAGGGGTACTGAAGCTTTCTTT. The complete variable domain, with remaining parts taken from reference TRBV5-1 and TRBJ1-1, reads KAGVTQTPRYLIKTRGQQVTLSCSPISGHRSVSWYQQTPGQGLQFLFEYFSETQRNKGNFPGRFSGRQFSNSRSEMNVSTLELGDSALYLCASSLAPDRGTEAFFGQGTRLTVV.

This clone was observed a handful of times. The J gene is TRBJ2-1, the V gene TRBV4-2, with 8 bases matching TRBD2. Germline lookup yields CDR1 LGHNA and CDR2 YNFKEQ. CDR3 length: 16 amino acids. V lost 2 bases, J lost 0 bases, and 3 bases stayed unmatched. The CDR3 region is CASSQTGLASYNEQFF. The CDR3 DNA reads as TGTGCCAGCAGCCAAACAGGACTAGCCTCCTACAATGAGCAGTTCTTC.

Only a few counts were recorded for this clone. The chain has TRBV7-9 and TRBJ2-1, with 12 bases aligning to TRBD2. CDR1 SEHNR and CDR2 FQNEAQ come from the germline V gene (reference sequence). V was clipped by 5 bases and J by 12 bases; unmatched bases: 11. This CDR3 is built from 15 residues. CDR3 region: CASSKGLAGILGQFF. The CDR3 DNA follows: TGTGCCAGCAGCAAAGGACTAGCGGGAATTTTAGGGCAGTTCTTC. The whole variable domain, filled in from reference TRBV7-9 and TRBJ2-1, reads DTGVSQNPRHKITKRGQNVTFRCDPISEHNRLYWYRQTLGQGPEFLTYFQNEAQLEKSRLLSDRFSAERPKGSFSTLEIQRTEQGDSAMYLCASSKGLAGILGQFFGPGTRLTVL.

The chain links TRBV20-1 to TRBJ2-7; perhaps TRBD2 as D (5 bases). Between the trimmed V and J ends, which lost 7 bases and 10 bases, there was a span of 17 bases. CDR1 is DFQATT, CDR2 SNEGSKA, per germline (reference sequence). CDR3 length equals 11 residues. CDR3 in DNA: TGCAGTGTCAGACAAGCTAGCCGACAGTACTTC. Its translation is CSVRQASRQYF.

The chain couples TRBV28 to TRBJ2-5, with a weak D call TRBD1 (5 bases). The CDR3 has 14 residues. V shed 3 bases and J shed 5 bases, with 13 bases lying between them. From germline, CDR1 is MDHEN and CDR2 SYDVKM. Here the CDR3 reads CASSLLQGRETQYF. Here the CDR3 DNA reads TGTGCCAGCAGTTTGCTCCAGGGTCGGGAGACCCAGTACTTC.

V gene TRBV7-9 combines with J gene TRBJ2-2, with 9 bases identical to TRBD2. Germline loops: CDR1 SEHNR, CDR2 FQNEAQ (reference sequence). The V segment lost 5 bases and the J segment 6 bases; nucleotides outside the gene matches: 7. This CDR3 has 15 amino acids. The CDR3 sequence: CASSPGLAVSGELFF. The CDR3 DNA sequence: TGTGCCAGCAGCCCGGGACTAGCAGTATCCGGGGAGCTGTTTTTT.

This clone turned up a few times. This specimen includes other DNA sequences encoding the same CDR3. This chain uses TRBV28 with TRBJ2-7; D unresolved. CDR3 length equals 13 residues. V dropped 5 bases and J dropped 1 base, with 9 bases sitting between them. Germline-derived CDR1 and CDR2 are MDHEN and SYDVKM. CDR3 in amino acids: CASSLKRSYEQYF. The CDR3, as DNA: TGTGCCAGCAGTCTCAAGCGTTCCTACGAGCAGTACTTC.

DNA of the CDR3: TGTGCCAGTAGACCCTGGTCTACGGCGGGAGGGCCGGGGAATGAGCAGTTCTTC. Translation gives CASRPWSTAGGPGNEQFF. The chain employs TRBV19 and TRBJ2-1; TRBD2 agrees at 9 bases. Germline V gene sequence: CDR1 LNHDA, CDR2 SQIVND (reference sequence). The ends lost 6 bases at V and 7 bases at J; junction bases unmatched: 19. The CDR3 totals 18 residues.

This chain joins TRBV29-1 and TRBJ1-2; D unclear. This CDR3 region has 11 residues. CDR1 is SQVTM, CDR2 ANQGSEA, per germline. Trimming took 4 bases from V and 5 from J, leaving 8 bases between them. For the CDR3, the DNA is TGCAGCGTTGCTTCAGTGTATGGCTACACCTTC. This codes for CSVASVYGYTF.

The V gene is TRBV2, the J gene TRBJ2-2, with D possibly being TRBD1 (5 bases). CDR1 and CDR2 from the germline V gene are SNHLY and FYNNEI. V lost 6 bases, J lost 3 bases, and 14 bases lay in between. The CDR3 runs to 15 residues. The CDR3: CASRPFSGHTGELFF. In DNA, the CDR3 is TGTGCCAGCAGGCCATTCTCAGGGCACACCGGGGAGCTGTTTTTT.